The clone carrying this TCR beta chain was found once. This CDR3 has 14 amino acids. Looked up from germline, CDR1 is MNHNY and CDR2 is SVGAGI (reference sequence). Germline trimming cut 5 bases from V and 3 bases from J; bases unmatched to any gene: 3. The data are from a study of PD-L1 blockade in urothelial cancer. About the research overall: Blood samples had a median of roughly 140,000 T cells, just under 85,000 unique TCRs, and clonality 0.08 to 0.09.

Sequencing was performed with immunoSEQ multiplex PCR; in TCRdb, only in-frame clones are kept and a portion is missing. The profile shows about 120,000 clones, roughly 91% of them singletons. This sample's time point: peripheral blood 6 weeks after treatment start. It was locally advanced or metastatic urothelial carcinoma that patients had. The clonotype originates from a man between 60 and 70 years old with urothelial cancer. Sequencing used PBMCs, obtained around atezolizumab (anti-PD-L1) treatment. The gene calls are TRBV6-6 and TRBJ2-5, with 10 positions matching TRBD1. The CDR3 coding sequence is TGTGCCAGCAGTATAGGACAGGGGGAAGAGACCCAGTACTTC. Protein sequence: CASSIGQGEETQYF.